This T cell receptor (beta chain) was sequenced during a study of CD8+ T cells in alopecia areata. Study summary: Graft recipients were approximately 6-10-week-old female C3H/HeJ mice, and donor skin originated from roughly 6-12-month-old C3H/HeJ mice with spontaneous alopecia. General study results and limits: Normal skin's resident alphabeta T cells are also sequenced in scalp samples. Normal scalp showed lower clonality than lesional scalp, especially alopecia totalis/universalis.

There are a few counts of this clone. Its antigen is still unknown. The gene symbols are mouse symbols. Extracted RNA was reverse transcribed into cDNA, the sequencing template. TCRdb's table, derived via immunoSEQ multiplex PCR, lists solely in-frame clones and lacks some. The sample contains around 110,000 clones, none occurring once; roughly a fifth lies in the top ten. The TCR was taken from a C3H/HeJ mouse with alopecia areata. The strain is characterized by the MHC haplotype H2-k. The sequenced material came from lesional skin.

CDR3 sequence: CASRRDRGAETLYF. The part of the CDR3 DNA that was read is TGTGCCAGCAGGCGGGACAGGGGGGCAGAA. The chain couples TRBV19 to TRBJ2-3, with TRBD1 matching 11 bases. The CDR3 goes on 4 residues after the read ends, and that part is filled in from the germline J gene. The CDR3 is 14 amino acids. The germline V gene has CDR1 FNHDT and CDR2 SITEND (reference sequence). V lost 5 bases, J lost 3 bases, and 2 bases stayed unmatched.